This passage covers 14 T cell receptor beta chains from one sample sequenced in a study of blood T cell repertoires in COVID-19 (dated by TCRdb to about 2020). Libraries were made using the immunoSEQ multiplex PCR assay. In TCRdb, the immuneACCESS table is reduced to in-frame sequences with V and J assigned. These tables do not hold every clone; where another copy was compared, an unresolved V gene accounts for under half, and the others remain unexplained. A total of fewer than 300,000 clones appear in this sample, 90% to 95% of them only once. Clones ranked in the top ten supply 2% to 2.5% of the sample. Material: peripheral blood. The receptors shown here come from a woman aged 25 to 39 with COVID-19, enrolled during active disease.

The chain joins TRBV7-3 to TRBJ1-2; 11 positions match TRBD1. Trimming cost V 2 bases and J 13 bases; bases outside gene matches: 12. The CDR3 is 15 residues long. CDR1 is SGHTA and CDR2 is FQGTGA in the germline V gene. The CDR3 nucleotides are TGTGCCAGCAGCTTAGGGGTGATGGGACAGGGGGACATCACCTTC. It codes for CASSLGVMGQGDITF.

The CDR3 sequence is CAWSVLGGGAHEQYF. CDR3 sequence (DNA): TGTGCCTGGAGTGTACTTGGCGGGGGTGCCCACGAGCAGTACTTC. The chain recombines TRBV30 with TRBJ2-7; 7 bases align to TRBD2. From germline, CDR1 is GTSNPN and CDR2 SVGIG (reference sequence). With V trimmed by 0 bases and J by 5 bases, 10 bases remained unmatched. This CDR3 has 15 amino acids. Full variable domain (remainder filled in from reference TRBV30 and TRBJ2-7): SQTIHQWPATLVQPVGSPLSLECTVEGTSNPNLYWYRQAAGRGLQLLFYSVGIGQISSEVPQNLSASRPQDRQFILSSKKLLLSDSGFYLCAWSVLGGGAHEQYFGPGTRLTVT.

The CDR3 DNA sequence: TGTGCCTGGGGAGGGGAGGGGTATGAAAAACTGTTTTTT. This codes for CAWGGEGYEKLFF. The chain carries TRBV30 and TRBJ1-4; maybe TRBD1 (5 bases). The V end lost 5 bases, the J end lost 6 bases, and 13 bases lay between the germline ends. Germline V gene sequence: CDR1 GTSNPN, CDR2 SVGIG (reference sequence). This CDR3 region has 13 residues.

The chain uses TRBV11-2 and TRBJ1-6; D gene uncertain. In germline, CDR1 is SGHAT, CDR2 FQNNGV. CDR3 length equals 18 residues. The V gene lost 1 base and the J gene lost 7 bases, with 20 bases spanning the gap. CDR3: CASSLALPASSFNSPLHF. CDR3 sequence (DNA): TGTGCCAGCAGCTTAGCCTTGCCGGCCAGTAGCTTCAATTCACCCCTCCACTTT.

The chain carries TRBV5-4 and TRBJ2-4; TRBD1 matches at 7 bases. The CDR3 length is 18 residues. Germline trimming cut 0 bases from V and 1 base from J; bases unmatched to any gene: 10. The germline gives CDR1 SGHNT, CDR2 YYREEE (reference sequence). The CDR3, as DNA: TGTGCCAGCAGCTTGGGACAGGGCCTTTCGGGGGCCAAAAACATTCAGTACTTC. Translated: CASSLGQGLSGAKNIQYF.

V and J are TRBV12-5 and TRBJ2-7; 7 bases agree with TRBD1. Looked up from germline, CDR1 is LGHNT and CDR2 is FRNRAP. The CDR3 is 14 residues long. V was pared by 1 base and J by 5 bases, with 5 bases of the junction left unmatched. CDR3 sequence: CASGLGTQGDEQYF. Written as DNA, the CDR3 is TGTGCTAGTGGTTTGGGGACCCAGGGGGACGAGCAGTACTTC. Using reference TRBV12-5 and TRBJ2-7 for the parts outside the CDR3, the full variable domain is DARVTQTPRHKVTEMGQEVTMRCQPILGHNTVFWYRQTMMQGLELLAYFRNRAPLDDSGMPKDRFSAEMPDATLATLKIQPSEPRDSAVYFCASGLGTQGDEQYFGPGTRLTVT.

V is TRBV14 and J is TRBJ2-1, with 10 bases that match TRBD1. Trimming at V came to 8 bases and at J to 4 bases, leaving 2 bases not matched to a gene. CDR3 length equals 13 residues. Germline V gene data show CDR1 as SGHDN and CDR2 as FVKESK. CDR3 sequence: CASGGQGYNEQFF. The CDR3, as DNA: TGTGCCAGCGGGGGACAGGGGTACAATGAGCAGTTCTTC. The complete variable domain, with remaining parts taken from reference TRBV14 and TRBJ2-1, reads EAGVTQFPSHSVIEKGQTVTLRCDPISGHDNLYWYRRVMGKEIKFLLHFVKESKQDESGMPNNRFLAERTGGTYSTLKVQPAELEDSGVYFCASGGQGYNEQFFGPGTRLTVL.

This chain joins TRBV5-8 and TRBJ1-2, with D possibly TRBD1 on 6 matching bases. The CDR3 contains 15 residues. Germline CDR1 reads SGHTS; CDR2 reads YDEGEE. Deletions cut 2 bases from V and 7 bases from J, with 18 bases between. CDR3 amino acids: CASSFVYREIPGYTF. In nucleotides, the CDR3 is TGTGCCAGCAGCTTCGTATACAGGGAAATCCCTGGCTACACCTTC.

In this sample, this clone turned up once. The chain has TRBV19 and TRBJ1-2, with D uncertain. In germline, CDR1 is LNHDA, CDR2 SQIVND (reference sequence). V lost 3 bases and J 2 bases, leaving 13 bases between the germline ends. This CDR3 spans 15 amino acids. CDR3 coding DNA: TGTGCCAGTAGTATGGCGGGCGGCCAAAACTATGGCTACACCTTC. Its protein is CASSMAGGQNYGYTF.

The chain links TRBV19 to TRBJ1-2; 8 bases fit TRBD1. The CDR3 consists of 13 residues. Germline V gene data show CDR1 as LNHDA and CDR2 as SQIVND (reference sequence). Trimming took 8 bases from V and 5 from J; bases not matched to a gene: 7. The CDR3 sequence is CASGQGFGYGYTF. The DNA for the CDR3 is TGTGCCAGTGGACAGGGATTCGGTTATGGCTACACCTTC.

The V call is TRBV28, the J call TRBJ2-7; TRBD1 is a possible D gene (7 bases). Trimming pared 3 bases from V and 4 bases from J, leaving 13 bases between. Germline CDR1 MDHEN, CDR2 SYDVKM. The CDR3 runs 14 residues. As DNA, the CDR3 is TGTGCCAGCAGTTTCCGGCGGGACAGATACGAGCAGTACTTC. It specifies CASSFRRDRYEQYF.

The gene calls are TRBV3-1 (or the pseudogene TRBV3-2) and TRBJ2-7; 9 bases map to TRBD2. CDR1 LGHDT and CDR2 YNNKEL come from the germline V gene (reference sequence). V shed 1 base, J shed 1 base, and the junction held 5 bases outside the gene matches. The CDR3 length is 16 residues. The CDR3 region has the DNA TGTGCCAGCAGCCAAGGGTGGCTAGCGGGGTCCTACGAGCAGTACTTC. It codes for CASSQGWLAGSYEQYF.

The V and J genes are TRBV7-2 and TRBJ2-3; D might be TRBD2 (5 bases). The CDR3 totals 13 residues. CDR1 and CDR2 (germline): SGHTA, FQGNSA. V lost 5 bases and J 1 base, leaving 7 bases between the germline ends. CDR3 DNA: TGTGCCAGCAGCGCAGCGGGCACAGATACGCAGTATTTT. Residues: CASSAAGTDTQYF.

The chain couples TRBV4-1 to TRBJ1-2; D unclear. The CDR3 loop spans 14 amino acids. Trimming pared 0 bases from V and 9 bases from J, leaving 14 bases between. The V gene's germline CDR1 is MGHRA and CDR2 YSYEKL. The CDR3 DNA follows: TGCGCCAGCAGCCAAGAGTTACCTACTAGGCGCTACACCTTC. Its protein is CASSQELPTRRYTF.